The text below deals with one TCR beta chain. Its cognate antigen is unknown. The CDR3 totals 13 residues. V lost 8 bases and J lost 4, with 9 bases in between. Germline CDR1 is SGHVS and CDR2 is FQNEAQ. The record originates from a study of Graves' ophthalmopathy and Graves' hyperthyroidism. Study results and caveats: A model built from 13 signatures distinguished ophthalmopathy from stable hyperthyroidism with 87.88% sensitivity and 81.08% specificity.

The study amplified TCR beta CDR3 regions using RNA transcripts. An opening RT-PCR round employed HTBI primers and preceded a second-round multiplex PCR. From the multiplex PCR reads, TCRdb called clonotypes with MiXCR, one entry per CDR3 protein. This table has about 600,000 distinct CDR3 sequences, about 40% appearing once. The chain is built from TRBV7-8 and TRBJ2-6, with D hard to call. Sequenced material: peripheral blood or thyroid tissue (not recorded which). This receptor was identified in an adult man with Graves' hyperthyroidism. The CDR3 region has the DNA TGTGCCAGCGCACCCCCGGGGGCCAACGTCCTGACTTTC. Its protein is CASAPPGANVLTF. The full variable domain, rest sourced from reference TRBV7-8 and TRBJ2-6, is GAGVSQSPRYKVAKRGQDVALRCDPISGHVSLFWYQQALGQGPEFLTYFQNEAQLDKSGLPSDRFFAERPEGSVSTLKIQRTQQEDSAVYLCASAPPGANVLTFGAGSRLTVL.